What follows describes a single TCR beta chain. The method was immunoSEQ multiplex PCR; TCRdb's version includes in-frame clones alone and lacks a portion of them. The repertoire has around 39,000 clones, around four fifths of them found once; the top ten carry over 8.5%. This sample was included in a study of OX40 agonist ivuxolimab in advanced cancers. Whole-study context: Dose-escalation patients' cancers were hepatocellular carcinoma, melanoma, renal cell or head and neck cancer.

The CDR3 runs to 14 residues. The germline V gene encodes CDR1 LGHNT and CDR2 FRNRAP. With 5 bases clipped from V and 4 bases from J, the junction kept 5 bases outside the gene matches. Peripheral blood came from all dose cohorts at three timepoints. The specimen was CD4+ or CD8+ T cells sorted from blood, collected in a trial of the OX40 agonist ivuxolimab. V is TRBV12-5 and J is TRBJ2-3; TRBD2 agrees at 8 bases. This receptor was taken from an adult with an advanced solid tumor such as melanoma, head and neck, liver or kidney cancer. As DNA, the CDR3 is TGTGCTAGTGGTGACAGCGGGGGATCAGATACGCAGTATTTT. Translated, it gives CASGDSGGSDTQYF.